Shown below are 15 T cell receptor beta chains from a single sample sequenced in a study of patients and donors after allogeneic stem cell transplantation. Using its own MiXCR run on the RT-PCR reads, TCRdb lists one record per CDR3 protein. The repertoire holds about 960,000 distinct CDR3 sequences, with 18% as singletons. Sequencing input: blood, either unsorted or a sorted T cell fraction (not recorded which). All receptors derive from a human donor who was either an allogeneic HSCT recipient or a stem cell or donor lymphocyte infusion donor (not recorded which). It is not recorded whose cells these are; they may come from a transplant donor.

This clonotype has only a few counts. V usage is TRBV12-3 or TRBV12-4 and J usage is TRBJ2-3, with a weak D call TRBD2 (8 bases). This CDR3 is built from 15 residues. Trimming cost V 8 bases and J 4 bases, with 19 bases left between them. The chain's CDR3 is CASLSGGQGADTQYF. The CDR3 DNA reads as TGTGCCAGCCTCTCGGGAGGGCAGGGGGCAGATACGCAGTATTTT.

This clonotype showed up just a few times. This chain uses TRBV6-2 or TRBV6-3 with TRBJ1-1; D remains ambiguous. V lost 7 bases, J lost 3 bases, and 18 bases lay in between. The germline CDR1 and CDR2 sequences are MNHEY and SVGEGT. This CDR3 is 15 amino acids long. CDR3 amino acids: CASTILDGDYTEAFF. The CDR3 nucleotides are TGTGCCAGCACCATCCTTGACGGAGATTACACTGAAGCTTTCTTT.

The chain couples TRBV15 to TRBJ2-7; D gene uncertain. Germline values: CDR1 LNHNV, CDR2 YYDKDF (reference sequence). Trimming took off 0 bases at V and 8 bases at J, with 8 bases between the two ends. The CDR3 is 12 residues long. The CDR3 DNA sequence: TGTGCCACCAGCAGAGAACAAATAAAGCAGTACTTC. It specifies CATSREQIKQYF.

The V and J genes are TRBV4-1 and TRBJ2-7, with D tentatively TRBD1 or TRBD2 (7 bases each). V was trimmed by 1 base and J by 3 bases, leaving 16 bases between them. CDR3 length equals 16 residues. The germline V gene has CDR1 MGHRA and CDR2 YSYEKL. CDR3 nucleotides: TGCGCCAGCAGCCAAGTTCAGGGGGGGTTCGGCTACGAGCAGTACTTC. Encoded protein: CASSQVQGGFGYEQYF.

The V gene is TRBV25-1, the J gene TRBJ2-1; D not certain. The germline V and J ends were trimmed by 5 bases and 8 bases, with 22 bases remaining between them. The CDR3 sequence is 16 residues long. Germline V gene data show CDR1 as MGHDK and CDR2 as SYGVNS. CDR3 protein: CASSPPLGERHDEQFF. The CDR3 nucleotides read TGTGCCAGCAGTCCGCCCTTGGGTGAGCGACACGATGAGCAGTTCTTC.

This clonotype was counted a single time. This sequence joins TRBV12-3 or TRBV12-4 and TRBJ2-3, with TRBD1 matching over 8 bases. The CDR3 runs to 17 residues. V lost 7 bases and J lost 4; bases outside the gene matches: 16. The CDR3: CASTFLQKAGGPDTQYF. The DNA for the CDR3 is TGTGCCAGCACTTTCCTCCAAAAGGCAGGGGGCCCAGATACGCAGTATTTT.

This clonotype has only a few counts. The J gene is TRBJ1-5, the V gene TRBV3-1, with D hard to call. The V and J ends lost 1 base and 6 bases respectively, with 4 bases between them. The CDR3 spans 12 residues. Per germline, CDR1 LGHDT and CDR2 YNNKEL (reference sequence). The CDR3 region is CASSQVGQPQHF. The CDR3 DNA follows: TGTGCCAGCAGCCAAGTAGGTCAGCCCCAGCATTTT.

This clonotype was seen more than once but under ten times. This rearrangement joins TRBV15 to TRBJ1-1, with D hard to call. Germline lookup yields CDR1 LNHNV and CDR2 YYDKDF (reference sequence). CDR3 length: 14 amino acids. The V and J ends lost 1 base and 4 bases respectively, with 10 bases between them. In nucleotides, the CDR3 is TGTGCCACCAGCAGAGGTGTCAAGAGCACTGAAGCTTTCTTT. Protein sequence: CATSRGVKSTEAFF. Variable domain in full (rest from reference TRBV15 and TRBJ1-1): DAMVIQNPRYQVTQFGKPVTLSCSQTLNHNVMYWYQQKSSQAPKLLFHYYDKDFNNEADTPDNFQSRRPNTSFCFLDIRSPGLGDTAMYLCATSRGVKSTEAFFGQGTRLTVV.

Only a few counts were recorded for this clonotype. The chain joins TRBV15 to TRBJ2-4; TRBD2 agrees at 13 bases. The CDR3 runs to 18 residues. Trimming at V came to 4 bases and at J to 0 bases, leaving 6 bases not matched to a gene. Germline V gene data show CDR1 as LNHNV and CDR2 as YYDKDF (reference sequence). CDR3 nucleotides: TGTGCCACCAGCACCCGAGGACTAGCGGGGGTAGCCAAAAACATTCAGTACTTC. Its translation: CATSTRGLAGVAKNIQYF.

This rearrangement joins TRBV5-1 to TRBJ2-7, with 7 bases lining up with TRBD2. The CDR3 is 15 residues long. Germline assignment: CDR1 SGHRS and CDR2 YFSETQ. V trimming: 0 bases; J trimming: 4 bases; junction bases outside the gene matches: 7. In DNA form, the CDR3 reads TGCGCCAGCAGCTTGGGAGGGACTAAGACTTACGAGCAGTACTTC. It translates to CASSLGGTKTYEQYF.

The chain uses TRBV6-1 and TRBJ1-1, with D hard to call. The germline V and J ends were trimmed by 7 bases and 1 base, with 13 bases remaining between them. The CDR3 length is 14 residues. Looked up from germline, CDR1 is MNHNS and CDR2 is SASEGT. The CDR3 DNA is TGTGCCAGCATTTCCATGGGAAGGAACACTGAAGCTTTCTTT. Its translation: CASISMGRNTEAFF.

J is TRBJ2-7 and V is TRBV4-1; D might be TRBD2 (6 bases). There are 13 residues in the CDR3. V lost 4 bases and J 4 bases, leaving 11 bases between the germline ends. Germline CDR1 MGHRA, CDR2 YSYEKL. This CDR3 reads CASSPPAGYEQYF. The CDR3 region has the DNA TGCGCCAGCAGCCCCCCAGCGGGTTACGAGCAGTACTTC.

This clonotype was seen only a few times. The chain recombines TRBV27 with TRBJ1-1; weak D call: TRBD1 (5 bases). This CDR3 is built from 16 residues. V dropped 0 bases and J dropped 3 bases, with 14 bases sitting between them. Germline loops: CDR1 MNHEY, CDR2 SMNVEV (reference sequence). The CDR3 region is CASSLSGERWDTEAFF. CDR3 nucleotide sequence: TGTGCCAGCAGTTTATCAGGGGAGCGGTGGGACACTGAAGCTTTCTTT.

The chain employs TRBV4-3 and TRBJ2-5; D perhaps matches TRBD1 (6 bases). CDR1 and CDR2 from the germline V gene are LGHNA and YSLEER. This CDR3 spans 14 amino acids. The V and J ends lost 3 bases and 2 bases respectively, with 10 bases between them. The CDR3 loop reads CASSQGHSQETQYF. CDR3 nucleotide sequence: TGCGCCAGCAGCCAGGGACATTCACAAGAGACCCAGTACTTC.

The rearrangement links TRBV29-1 to TRBJ1-5; the D gene is possibly TRBD1 (5 bases). Germline lookup yields CDR1 SQVTM and CDR2 ANQGSEA. The CDR3 has 14 amino acids. V was clipped by 6 bases and J by 2 bases, with 14 bases between them. The CDR3 sequence is CSVTGPQGNQPQHF. In DNA form, the CDR3 reads TGCAGCGTCACAGGACCTCAGGGCAATCAGCCCCAGCATTTT.